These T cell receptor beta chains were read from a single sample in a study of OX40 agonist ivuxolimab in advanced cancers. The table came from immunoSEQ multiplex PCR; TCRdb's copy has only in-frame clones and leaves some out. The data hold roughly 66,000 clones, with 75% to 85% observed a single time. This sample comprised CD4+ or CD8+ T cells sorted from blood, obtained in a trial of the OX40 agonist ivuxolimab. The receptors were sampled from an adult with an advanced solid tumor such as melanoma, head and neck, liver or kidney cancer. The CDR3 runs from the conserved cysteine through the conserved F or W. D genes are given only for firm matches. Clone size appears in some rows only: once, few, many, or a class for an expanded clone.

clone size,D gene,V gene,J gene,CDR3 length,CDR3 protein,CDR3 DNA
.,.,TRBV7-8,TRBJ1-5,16,CASSLDEGLGRQPQHF,TGTGCCAGCAGCTTAGATGAAGGGTTAGGCCGTCAGCCCCAGCATTTT
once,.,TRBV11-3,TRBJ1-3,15,CASSAQRYSGNTIYF,TGTGCCAGCAGCGCTCAGAGATACTCTGGAAACACCATATATTTT
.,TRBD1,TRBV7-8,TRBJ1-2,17,CASSLTGTALTYYGYTF,TGTGCCAGCAGCTTAACCGGGACAGCACTAACTTACTATGGCTACACCTTC
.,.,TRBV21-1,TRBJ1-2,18,CASSPRQGQGLTVYGYTF,TGTGCCAGCAGCCCCCGGCAGGGACAGGGCCTAACCGTCTATGGCTACACCTTC
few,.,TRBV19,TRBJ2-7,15,CASSMEAGKGYEQYF,TGTGCCAGTAGTATGGAGGCGGGGAAAGGGTACGAGCAGTACTTC
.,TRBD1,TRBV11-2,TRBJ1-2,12,CASSLGQGGYTF,TGTGCCAGCAGCCTTGGACAGGGTGGCTACACCTTC
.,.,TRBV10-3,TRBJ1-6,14,CAISEQSLNSPLHF,TGTGCCATCAGTGAGCAATCGCTTAATTCACCCCTCCACTTT
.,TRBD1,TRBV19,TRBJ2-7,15,CASSIETGATYEQYF,TGTGCCAGTAGTATTGAGACAGGGGCTACCTACGAGCAGTACTTC
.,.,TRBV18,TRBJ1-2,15,CASSPTDFFNYGYTF,TGTGCCAGCTCACCTACAGACTTCTTTAACTATGGCTACACCTTC
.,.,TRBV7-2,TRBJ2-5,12,CASSTYQETQYF,TGTGCCAGCAGCACATACCAAGAGACCCAGTACTTC
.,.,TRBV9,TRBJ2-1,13,CASSFRTVGEQFF,TGTGCCAGCAGCTTTCGGACTGTTGGTGAGCAGTTCTTC
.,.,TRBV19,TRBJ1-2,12,CASSLTGNGYTF,TGTGCCAGTAGTCTCACAGGGAATGGCTACACCTTC
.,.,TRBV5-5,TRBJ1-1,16,CASSPLAKGLNTEAFF,TGTGCCAGCAGCCCACTGGCGAAAGGGCTGAACACTGAAGCTTTCTTT
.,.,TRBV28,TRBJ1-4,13,CASSRAPNEKLFF,TGTGCCAGCAGTAGGGCCCCCAATGAAAAACTGTTTTTT
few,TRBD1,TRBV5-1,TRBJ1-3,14,CASRDRGTVDTIYF,TGCGCCAGCAGGGACAGGGGTACTGTGGACACCATATATTTT
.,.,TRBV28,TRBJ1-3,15,CASRQLWARGNTIYF,TGTGCCAGCAGGCAGCTCTGGGCAAGAGGAAACACCATATATTTT
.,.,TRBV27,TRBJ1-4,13,CASSSATNEKLFF,TGTGCCAGCAGTTCTGCAACTAATGAAAAACTGTTTTTT
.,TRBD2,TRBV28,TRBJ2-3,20,CASSLGTSGRKGALTDTQYF,TGTGCCAGCAGTTTGGGGACTAGCGGGAGGAAGGGGGCCCTCACAGATACGCAGTATTTT
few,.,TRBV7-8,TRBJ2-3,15,CASRRQRASTDTQYF,TGTGCCAGCAGACGGCAGCGGGCATCCACAGATACGCAGTATTTT
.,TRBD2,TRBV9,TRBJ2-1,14,CASSVLAGVDEQFF,TGTGCCAGCAGCGTACTAGCGGGAGTGGATGAGCAGTTCTTC
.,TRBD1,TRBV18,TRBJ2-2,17,CASSPGQGAGPPAELFF,TGTGCCAGCTCACCAGGACAGGGGGCTGGGCCCCCCGCGGAGCTGTTTTTT
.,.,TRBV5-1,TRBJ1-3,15,CASSLGTPNGNTIYF,TGCGCCAGCAGCTTGGGCACTCCAAATGGAAACACCATATATTTT
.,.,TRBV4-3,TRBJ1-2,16,CASSQDYGRTNYGYTF,TGCGCCAGCAGCCAAGATTATGGCAGAACTAACTATGGCTACACCTTC
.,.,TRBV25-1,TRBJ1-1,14,CASSVGGTNTEAFF,TGTGCCAGCAGTGTAGGAGGCACGAACACTGAAGCTTTCTTT
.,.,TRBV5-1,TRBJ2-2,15,CASSPAFRNTGELFF,TGCGCCAGCAGCCCGGCCTTTCGGAACACCGGGGAGCTGTTTTTT
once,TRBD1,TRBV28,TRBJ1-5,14,CASSFPGGSQPQHF,TGTGCCAGCAGTTTCCCAGGGGGCAGTCAGCCCCAGCATTTT